Below, one T cell receptor beta chain is given with its context. The identical CDR3 is also encoded by other nucleotide sequences in the sample. The data are from a study of blood T cell repertoires in COVID-19. Study-level information: Whether acute or convalescent, the COVID-19 samples came from the United States, Italy and Spain.

Between the trimmed V and J ends, which lost 4 bases and 4 bases, there was a span of 7 bases. The CDR3 has 13 amino acids. CDR1 is KGHSH and CDR2 is LQKENI in the germline V gene. In the authors' workflow: Nucleated cell number was recorded as an estimate derived from reference gene primer amplification. Some clones are missing from TCRdb's copy, which holds only in-frame ones; the method was immunoSEQ multiplex PCR. That table furnishes V, J and clone size, whereas the DNA furnished D and trimming. The sample comprises tens of thousands of clones, about nine tenths of which are singletons, and roughly a tenth rests with the top ten.

The origin of this receptor is a human donor with acute or convalescent COVID-19. The donor label of this sample is uncertain. Sequencing input: peripheral blood. The chain has TRBV18 and TRBJ1-4, with D maybe TRBD1 (6 bases). CDR3 in DNA: TGTGCCAGCTCACGAGGGGGTAATGAAAAACTGTTTTTT. Protein product: CASSRGGNEKLFF.